This T cell receptor (beta chain) was captured by sequencing in a study of control samples from healthy donors and cancer patients. The table came from immunoSEQ multiplex PCR; TCRdb's copy has only in-frame clones and leaves some out. The table lists about 170,000 clones, 90% to 95% of them singletons. The V gene's germline CDR1 is MNHNS and CDR2 SASEGT. This CDR3 spans 15 amino acids. V trimming: 2 bases; J trimming: 6 bases; junction bases outside the gene matches: 2. The sequence was collected from a woman in her twenties or thirties in good health. Sequencing input: blood. The rearrangement links TRBV6-1 to TRBJ1-6; 9 positions agree with TRBD1. The CDR3 sequence: CASSEWGQGNSPLHF. The CDR3 DNA follows: TGTGCCAGCAGTGAATGGGGACAGGGTAATTCACCCCTCCACTTT.